Below are 5 T cell receptor beta chains sequenced from a single sample in a study of T cells in Graves' hyperthyroidism and ophthalmopathy. Using RNA transcripts as the source, TCR beta CDR3 regions were amplified. The primer set for the first-round RT-PCR of the TCR CDR3 was HTBI. From the multiplex PCR reads, TCRdb called clonotypes with MiXCR, one entry per CDR3 protein. The sample comprises about 350,000 distinct CDR3 sequences, about 17% of which are singletons, and more than 30% rests with the top ten. The sample was blood. The origin of the receptors is a woman younger than 45 with Graves' hyperthyroidism that later progressed to Graves' ophthalmopathy.

This clonotype was seen repeatedly, ten times or more. The chain couples TRBV3-1 to TRBJ2-1; D is uncertain. Germline V gives CDR1 LGHDT, CDR2 YNNKEL (reference sequence). This CDR3 comprises 14 residues. V lost 4 bases to trimming and J lost 4 bases, with 11 bases between them. The CDR3 region is CASSPHVDYNEQFF. The CDR3 nucleotides are TGTGCCAGCAGCCCCCACGTGGATTACAATGAGCAGTTCTTC.

V and J are TRBV2 and TRBJ2-3; D possibly matches TRBD1 or TRBD2 (5 bases each). V dropped 8 bases and J dropped 4 bases, with 13 bases sitting between them. There are 13 residues in the CDR3. The germline gives CDR1 SNHLY, CDR2 FYNNEI. CDR3 coding DNA: TGTGCCAGCGGGGGTAGCGTAGCAGATACGCAGTATTTT. Protein sequence: CASGGSVADTQYF.

This clonotype has a count of ten or more. A much larger clone differs from this one at a single base, so this may be a read error. This chain links TRBV27 with TRBJ2-5; TRBD2 matches 10 bases. The V and J ends lost 6 bases and 2 bases, in that order; junction bases with no gene match: 3. The CDR3 extends over 14 amino acids. CDR1 and CDR2 (germline): MNHEY, SMNVEV (reference sequence). In DNA form, the CDR3 reads TGTGCCAGCAGCCTACTAGCGGGGCAAGAGACCCAGTACTTC. Protein: CASSLLAGQETQYF.

Many counts were recorded for this clonotype. This rearrangement joins TRBV27 to TRBJ1-1; D gene uncertain. The germline gives CDR1 MNHEY, CDR2 SMNVEV (reference sequence). This CDR3 comprises 13 residues. Deletions cut 3 bases from V and 0 bases from J, with 5 bases between. CDR3 in DNA: TGTGCCAGCAGTTTTGACCTGAACACTGAAGCTTTCTTT. Translation: CASSFDLNTEAFF.

This clonotype has just a few counts. The chain couples TRBV19 to TRBJ1-5, with D maybe TRBD1 (6 bases). Trimming pared 5 bases from V and 3 bases from J, leaving 14 bases between. The V gene's germline CDR1 is LNHDA and CDR2 SQIVND (reference sequence). This CDR3 region has 15 residues. CDR3 residues: CASSGDKTYNQPQHF. CDR3 DNA: TGTGCCAGTAGTGGGGACAAAACCTACAATCAGCCCCAGCATTTT.